Shown below are 5 T cell receptor beta chains from a single sample sequenced in a study of PD-1 blockade in mismatch repair-deficient tumors. Profiling relied on immunoSEQ multiplex PCR, and the TCRdb table lists in-frame clones only, not all of them. The data contain 75,000 to 85,000 clones, roughly 80% of them singletons. The source was peripheral blood, collected 12 weeks after starting pembrolizumab. All receptors derive from an adult with mismatch repair-deficient cancer.

The chain is built from TRBV30 and TRBJ1-1; TRBD1 matches at 9 bases. Trimming cost V 2 bases and J 4 bases; bases outside gene matches: 11. The germline CDR1 and CDR2 sequences are GTSNPN and SVGIG (reference sequence). This CDR3 spans 16 amino acids. CDR3 sequence reads: CAWSTGTGGDGTEAFF. The CDR3 nucleotides read TGTGCCTGGAGTACTGGAACAGGGGGCGATGGCACTGAAGCTTTCTTT.

This chain links TRBV15 with TRBJ2-5; 8 positions match TRBD1. The CDR3 spans 14 residues. Germline V gene sequence: CDR1 LNHNV, CDR2 YYDKDF (reference sequence). With V trimmed by 3 bases and J by 2 bases, 2 bases remained unmatched. The CDR3, as DNA: TGTGCCACCAGCAGGGACAGGGTTCAAGAGACCCAGTACTTC. It yields the protein CATSRDRVQETQYF.

The CDR3 loop is CASSLDPSGYEQYF. In DNA, the CDR3 is TGTGCCAGCAGCTTAGATCCTAGCGGGTACGAGCAGTACTTC. The chain is built from TRBV11-2 and TRBJ2-7; 8 bases line up with TRBD2. After removal of 0 bases from V and 4 bases from J, the junction contained 2 bases not matched to a gene. Germline-derived CDR1 and CDR2 are SGHAT and FQNNGV. There are 14 residues in the CDR3.

The chain combines TRBV2 with TRBJ2-5; D gene uncertain. Per the germline V gene, CDR1 is SNHLY and CDR2 is FYNNEI. V shed 2 bases and J shed 5 bases, with 12 bases lying between them. CDR3 length equals 14 residues. The CDR3 region has the DNA TGTGCCAGCAGTGAAAGAATAGCCCGCGAGACCCAGTACTTC. Its protein product is CASSERIARETQYF.

The chain links TRBV5-1 to TRBJ1-1; D unclear. Trimming left V 4 bases short and J 0 bases short, with 10 bases between. CDR1 and CDR2 (germline): SGHRS, YFSETQ. This CDR3 contains 14 residues. The CDR3 loop is CASSTNTVNTEAFF. CDR3 coding DNA: TGCGCCAGCAGCACCAACACAGTGAACACTGAAGCTTTCTTT.